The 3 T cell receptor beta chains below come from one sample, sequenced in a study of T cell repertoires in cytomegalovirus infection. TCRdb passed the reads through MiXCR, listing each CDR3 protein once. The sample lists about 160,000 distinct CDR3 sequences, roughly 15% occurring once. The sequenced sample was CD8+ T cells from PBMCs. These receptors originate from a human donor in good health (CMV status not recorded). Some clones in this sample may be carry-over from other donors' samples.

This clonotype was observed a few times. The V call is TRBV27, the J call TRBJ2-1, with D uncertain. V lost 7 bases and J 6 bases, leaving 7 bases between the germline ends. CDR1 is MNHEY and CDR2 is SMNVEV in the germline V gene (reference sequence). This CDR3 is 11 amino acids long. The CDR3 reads CASTSLNEQFF. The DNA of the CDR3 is TGTGCCAGCACCTCCCTCAATGAGCAGTTCTTC.

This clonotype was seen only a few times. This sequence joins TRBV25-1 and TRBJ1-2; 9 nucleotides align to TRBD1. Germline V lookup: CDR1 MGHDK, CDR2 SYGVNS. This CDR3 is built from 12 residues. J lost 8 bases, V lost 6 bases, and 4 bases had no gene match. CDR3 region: CASRTGGGGYTF. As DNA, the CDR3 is TGTGCCAGCAGGACAGGGGGTGGAGGCTACACCTTC.

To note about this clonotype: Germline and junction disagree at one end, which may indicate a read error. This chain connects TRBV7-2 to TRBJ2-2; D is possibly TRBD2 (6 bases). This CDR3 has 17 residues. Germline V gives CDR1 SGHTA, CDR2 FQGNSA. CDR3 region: CASSLSARGLSPGELFF. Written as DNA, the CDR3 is TGTGCCAGCAGCCTGTCAGCGCGGGGCCTTTCCCCCGGAGAGCTGTTTTTT. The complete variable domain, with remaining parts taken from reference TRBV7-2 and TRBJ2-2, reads GAGVSQSPSNKVTEKGKDVELRCDPISGHTALYWYRQSLGQGLEFLIYFQGNSAPDKSGLPSDRFSAERTGGSVSTLTIQRTQQEDSAVYLCASSLSARGLSPGELFFGEGSRLTVL.